Shown below are 20 T cell receptor beta chains from a single sample sequenced in a study of T cells in Graves' hyperthyroidism and ophthalmopathy (dated by TCRdb to between 2019 and 2020). Libraries were prepared through multiplex PCR. TCRdb records Illumina HiSeq 2000 as the sequencer. The TCR beta CDR3 regions were amplified from RNA transcripts. The first round of RT-PCR for the TCR CDR3 was performed with the HTBI primer set and the Qiagen OneStep RT-PCR kit. The raw public data were reprocessed by TCRdb itself: fastp quality trimming at Q25, MiXCR clonotype calling, in-frame beta chains only. For every CDR3 protein sequence, its rows merge into one entry that carries the most common genes and DNA. This sample comprises around 760,000 distinct CDR3 sequences, roughly 32% of them detected only once. 30% to 40% of the sample rests with the top ten. Sequenced sample: blood. The receptors here all came from a woman in her thirties or forties with Graves' hyperthyroidism.

This clonotype was seen ten or more times. The J gene is TRBJ1-2, the V gene TRBV7-9; D ambiguous. Germline CDR1 SEHNR, CDR2 FQNEAQ (reference sequence). The germline V and J ends were trimmed by 5 bases and 8 bases, with 12 bases remaining between them. CDR3 size: 12 residues. The CDR3 DNA sequence: TGTGCCAGCAGCGAAGGGATCCGGGGCTACACCTTC. Its translation is CASSEGIRGYTF.

Ten or more counts support this clonotype. The chain is built from TRBV7-2 and TRBJ1-5; 8 positions agree with TRBD1. Per the germline V gene, CDR1 is SGHTA and CDR2 is FQGNSA. The CDR3 runs to 14 residues. Trimming took 3 bases from V and 6 from J; bases not matched to a gene: 4. The CDR3 sequence is CASSLDRETQPQHF. In nucleotides, the CDR3 is TGTGCCAGCAGCTTGGACAGGGAAACTCAGCCCCAGCATTTT.

The rearrangement links TRBV4-1 to TRBJ2-5; 7 bases are a match to TRBD1. The CDR3 runs 19 residues. Germline CDR1 is MGHRA and CDR2 is YSYEKL. The ends lost 2 bases at V and 1 base at J; junction bases unmatched: 16. CDR3 nucleotides: TGCGCCAGCAGCCAATACGTTAGTGAGACAGGGTTCCGCCAAGAGACCCAGTACTTC. This gives the protein CASSQYVSETGFRQETQYF.

The V gene is TRBV6-5, the J gene TRBJ2-7; D might be TRBD1 (6 bases). There are 15 residues in the CDR3. V dropped 0 bases and J dropped 4 bases, with 13 bases sitting between them. In germline, CDR1 is MNHEY, CDR2 SVGAGI. The CDR3 loop is CASSYSKDSPYEQYF. The CDR3 nucleotides are TGTGCCAGCAGTTACTCGAAGGACAGTCCATACGAGCAGTACTTC.

This clonotype was counted ten times or more. The chain links TRBV7-6 to TRBJ2-5; D unresolved. The CDR3 has 15 residues. Germline V lookup: CDR1 SGHVS, CDR2 FNYEAQ. Trimming left V 1 base short and J 1 base short, with 10 bases between. The CDR3 DNA reads TGTGCCAGCAGCTTAGGGACGGCCTCCCAAGAGACCCAGTACTTC. It codes for CASSLGTASQETQYF.

As for this clonotype: This sequence may be a read error, since a much larger clone differs from it by one base. The J gene is TRBJ1-2, the V gene TRBV2; TRBD1 aligns across 7 bases. Germline loops: CDR1 SNHLY, CDR2 FYNNEI. The CDR3 has 15 residues. Here the CDR3 DNA reads TGTGCCAGCAGAGAAGGTATGGACAGGACCTATGGCTACACCTTC. It codes for CASREGMDRTYGYTF. The full variable domain, completed using reference TRBV2 and TRBJ1-2, is EPEVTQTPSHQVTQMGQEVILRCVPISNHLYFYWYRQILGQKVEFLVSFYNNEISEKSEIFDDQFSVERPDGSNFTLKIRSTKLEDSAMYFCASREGMDRTYGYTFGSGTRLTVV.

The table lists this clonotype with many counts. The chain recombines TRBV7-9 with TRBJ1-6, with a tentative D call TRBD1 (5 bases). CDR1 is SEHNR, CDR2 FQNEAQ, per germline (reference sequence). The CDR3 runs to 15 residues. Trimming removed 5 bases at V and 0 bases at J, with 8 bases between. This CDR3 reads CASSGTSSYNSPLHF. CDR3 DNA: TGTGCCAGCAGCGGGACTAGCTCCTATAATTCACCCCTCCACTTT.

The chain recombines TRBV10-3 with TRBJ2-7; 8 nucleotides match TRBD1. J gave up 6 bases and V 2 bases, and 15 bases lay outside the gene matches. The CDR3 sequence is 17 residues long. Germline CDR1 ENHRY, CDR2 SYGVKD. The CDR3 nucleotides are TGTGCCATCAGTGAGAAAGTGGACAGGGACGGGGAGCTCGAGCAGTACTTC. Translated, it gives CAISEKVDRDGELEQYF.

The chain has TRBV29-1 and TRBJ2-2; D gene uncertain. The CDR3 totals 14 residues. The V end lost 3 bases, the J end lost 4 bases, and 12 bases lay between the germline ends. Germline V CDR1 and CDR2: SQVTM, ANQGSEA. In DNA form, the CDR3 reads TGCAGCGTTGAGAGCCGGAGCCTCACCGGGGAGCTGTTTTTT. This gives the protein CSVESRSLTGELFF.

As DNA, the CDR3 is TGTGCCAGCAGAACAGGACAGGGAGAGACCCAGTACTTC. As protein: CASRTGQGETQYF. This chain links TRBV28 with TRBJ2-5, with 8 bases fitting TRBD1. Germline CDR1 is MDHEN and CDR2 is SYDVKM. The CDR3 is 13 residues long. With V trimmed by 6 bases and J by 4 bases, 4 bases remained unmatched.

CDR3 in amino acids: CAISEKVDRGAYEQYF. As DNA, the CDR3 is TGTGCCATCAGTGAGAAAGTGGACAGGGGTGCCTACGAGCAGTACTTC. V gene TRBV10-3 combines with J gene TRBJ2-7; 9 positions match TRBD1. Germline CDR1 reads ENHRY; CDR2 reads SYGVKD. J lost 2 bases, V lost 2 bases, and 7 bases had no gene match. This CDR3 is 16 amino acids long.

This clonotype was detected only a few times. The chain is built from TRBV20-1 and TRBJ2-2, with 7 bases matching TRBD1. The germline CDR1 and CDR2 sequences are DFQATT and SNEGSKA (reference sequence). After removal of 2 bases from V and 2 bases from J, the junction contained 2 bases not matched to a gene. The CDR3 is 14 residues long. In DNA, the CDR3 is TGCAGTGCTAGAAGGGACAGCAACACCGGGGAGCTGTTTTTT. It is translated as CSARRDSNTGELFF.

V is TRBV29-1 and J is TRBJ1-2, with 9 bases matching TRBD1. This CDR3 has 13 amino acids. Per the germline V gene, CDR1 is SQVTM and CDR2 is ANQGSEA. V was clipped by 7 bases and J by 4 bases; unmatched bases: 7. CDR3 in amino acids: CSGTGQGTYGYTF. Written as DNA, the CDR3 is TGCAGCGGGACGGGACAGGGTACCTATGGCTACACCTTC. The full variable domain, rest sourced from reference TRBV29-1 and TRBJ1-2, is SAVISQKPSRDICQRGTSLTIQCQVDSQVTMMFWYRQQPGQSLTLIATANQGSEATYESGFVIDKFPISRPNLTFSTLTVSNMSPEDSSIYLCSGTGQGTYGYTFGSGTRLTVV.

The CDR3: CASSNQGPGAGELFF. The CDR3 nucleotides are TGTGCCAGCAGCAACCAGGGTCCTGGCGCCGGGGAGCTGTTTTTT. V gene TRBV5-4 combines with J gene TRBJ2-2, with a tentative D call TRBD1 (5 bases). Trimming pared 4 bases from V and 6 bases from J, leaving 16 bases between. CDR1 SGHNT and CDR2 YYREEE come from the germline V gene (reference sequence). The CDR3 has 15 residues.

This clonotype was detected only a few times. A read error may explain this, as a much larger clone is one base away. The CDR3 nucleotides are TGCAGCGTTGAGAAAGAGACCCAGTACTTC. Translated: CSVEKETQYF. The J gene is TRBJ2-5, the V gene TRBV29-1; D gene uncertain. Deletions cut 3 bases from V and 3 bases from J, with 2 bases between. Germline CDR1 is SQVTM and CDR2 is ANQGSEA. The CDR3 has 10 residues.

This clonotype showed up many times. The chain uses TRBV20-1 and TRBJ2-7; 11 nucleotides agree with TRBD1. The CDR3 contains 13 residues. From germline, CDR1 is DFQATT and CDR2 SNEGSKA (reference sequence). The J segment lost 6 bases and the V segment lost 1 base, leaving 2 bases of the junction unmatched. Written as DNA, the CDR3 is TGCAGTGCTAGAGGGGACAGGGGGTCCGAGCAGTACTTC. This translates into CSARGDRGSEQYF.

The chain carries TRBV6-2 or TRBV6-3 and TRBJ2-7; TRBD2 matches at 12 bases. Near its end, the DNA agrees better with TRBJ2-1, so the J call may be wrong. Per the germline V gene, CDR1 is MNHEY and CDR2 is SVGEGT. This CDR3 is built from 16 residues. For the CDR3, the DNA is TGTGCCAGCAGTAACCTTCGACTAGCGGGAGTCAATGAGCAGTTCTTC. Its translation: CASSNLRLAGVNEQFF.

This clonotype was seen many times. The chain couples TRBV10-2 to TRBJ2-6; 9 bases align to TRBD2. Unmatched junction bases numbered 7, after V lost 3 bases and J lost 1 base. Germline values: CDR1 WSHSY, CDR2 SAAADI. This CDR3 is built from 18 residues. The CDR3 DNA sequence: TGCGCCAGCAGTGATGCGGGGACTAGCATATCTGGGGCCAACGTCCTGACTTTC. As protein: CASSDAGTSISGANVLTF.

This clonotype has a handful of counts. The rearrangement uses TRBV5-1 and TRBJ1-2, with D unclear. CDR3 length equals 17 residues. Germline CDR1 and CDR2: SGHRS and YFSETQ. Trimming removed 0 bases at V and 9 bases at J, with 24 bases between. The CDR3, as DNA: TGCGCCAGCAGCTTGGTTTCGGTTGGGCAGGTTCGAGGGAGCTACACCTTC. This sequence encodes CASSLVSVGQVRGSYTF.

This clonotype was found many times. This sequence joins TRBV7-8 and TRBJ2-5, with 8 bases matching TRBD2. This CDR3 spans 15 amino acids. The germline CDR1 and CDR2 sequences are SGHVS and FQNEAQ. V dropped 5 bases and J dropped 4; count of bases not matched to a gene: 9. The CDR3 region has the DNA TGTGCCAGCAGCCGCAGCGGGGGCAGTGGAGAGACCCAGTACTTC. This codes for CASSRSGGSGETQYF. The complete variable domain, with remaining parts taken from reference TRBV7-8 and TRBJ2-5, reads GAGVSQSPRYKVAKRGQDVALRCDPISGHVSLFWYQQALGQGPEFLTYFQNEAQLDKSGLPSDRFFAERPEGSVSTLKIQRTQQEDSAVYLCASSRSGGSGETQYFGPGTRLLVL.